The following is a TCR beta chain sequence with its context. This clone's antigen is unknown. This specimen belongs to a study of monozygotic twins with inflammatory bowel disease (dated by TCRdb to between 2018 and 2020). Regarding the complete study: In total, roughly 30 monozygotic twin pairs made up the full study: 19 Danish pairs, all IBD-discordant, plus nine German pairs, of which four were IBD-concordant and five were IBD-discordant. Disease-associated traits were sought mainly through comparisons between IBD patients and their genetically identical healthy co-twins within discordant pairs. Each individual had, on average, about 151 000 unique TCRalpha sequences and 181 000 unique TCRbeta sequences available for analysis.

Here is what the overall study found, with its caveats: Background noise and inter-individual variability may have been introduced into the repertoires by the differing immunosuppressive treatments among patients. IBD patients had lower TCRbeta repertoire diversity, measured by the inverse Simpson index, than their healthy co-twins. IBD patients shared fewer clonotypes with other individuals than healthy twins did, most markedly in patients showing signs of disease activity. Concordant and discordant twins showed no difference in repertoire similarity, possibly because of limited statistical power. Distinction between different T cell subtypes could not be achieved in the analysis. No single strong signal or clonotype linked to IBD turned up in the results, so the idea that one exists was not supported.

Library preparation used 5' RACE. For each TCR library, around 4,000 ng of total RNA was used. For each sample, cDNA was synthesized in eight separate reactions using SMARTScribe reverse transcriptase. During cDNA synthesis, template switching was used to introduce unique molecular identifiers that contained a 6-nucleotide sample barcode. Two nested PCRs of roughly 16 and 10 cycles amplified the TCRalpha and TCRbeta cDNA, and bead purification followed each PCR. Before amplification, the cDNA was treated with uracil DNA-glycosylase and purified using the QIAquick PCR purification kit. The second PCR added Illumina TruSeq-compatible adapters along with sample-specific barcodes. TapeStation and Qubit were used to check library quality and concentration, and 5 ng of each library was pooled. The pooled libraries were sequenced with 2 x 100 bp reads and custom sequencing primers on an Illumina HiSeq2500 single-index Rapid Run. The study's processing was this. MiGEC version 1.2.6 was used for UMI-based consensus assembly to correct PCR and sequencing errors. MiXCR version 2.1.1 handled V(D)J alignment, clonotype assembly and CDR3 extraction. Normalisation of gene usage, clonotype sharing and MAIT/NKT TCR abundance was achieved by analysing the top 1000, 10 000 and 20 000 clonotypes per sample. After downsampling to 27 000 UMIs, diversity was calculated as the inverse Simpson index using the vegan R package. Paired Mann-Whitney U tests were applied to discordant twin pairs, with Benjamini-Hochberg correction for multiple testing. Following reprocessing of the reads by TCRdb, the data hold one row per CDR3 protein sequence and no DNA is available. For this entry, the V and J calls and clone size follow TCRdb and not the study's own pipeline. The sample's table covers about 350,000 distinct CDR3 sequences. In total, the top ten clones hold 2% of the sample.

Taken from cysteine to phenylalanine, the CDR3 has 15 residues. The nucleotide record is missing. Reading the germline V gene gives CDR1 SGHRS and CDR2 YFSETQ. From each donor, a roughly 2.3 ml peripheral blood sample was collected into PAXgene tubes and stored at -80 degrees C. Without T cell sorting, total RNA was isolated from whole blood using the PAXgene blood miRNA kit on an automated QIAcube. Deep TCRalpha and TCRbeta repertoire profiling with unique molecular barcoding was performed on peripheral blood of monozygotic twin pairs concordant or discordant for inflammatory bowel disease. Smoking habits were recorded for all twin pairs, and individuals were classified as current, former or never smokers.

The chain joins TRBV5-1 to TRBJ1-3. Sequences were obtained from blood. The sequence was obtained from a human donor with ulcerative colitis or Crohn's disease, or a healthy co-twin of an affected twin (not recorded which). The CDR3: CASSLEASGGDTIYF.